This T cell receptor (beta chain) is drawn from a study of beta chain features in type 1 diabetes. With 1 base removed from V and 2 bases from J, the gap between germline ends came to 8 bases. Germline V gene lookup returns CDR1 SEHNR and CDR2 FQNEAQ (reference sequence). The CDR3 length is 14 residues. Expressed TCRB transcripts got sequenced, as all isolated RNA was reverse transcribed. Sequenced by immunoSEQ multiplex PCR; TCRdb stores in-frame clones only, minus some. The table has about 300,000 clones, roughly 8% seen once. Worth noting for this clone: Its specificity is not known.

Overall study findings and caveats: A moderate, significant TCRB CDR3 shortening appeared in type 1 diabetes across four CD4+ subsets.

The chain is built from TRBV7-9 and TRBJ1-1; the D is unclear. This sequence was found in a woman aged 18 to 35 in good health. Input material: central memory CD4+ T cells from blood. CDR3 coding DNA: TGTGCCAGCAGCTTAGAACAGATAAACACTGAAGCTTTCTTT. Translating it yields CASSLEQINTEAFF.